The 25 T cell receptor beta chains below were found in one sample sequenced in a study of regulatory T cells in long-lasting Graves disease (dated by TCRdb to the early 2020s). Libraries were built with multiplex PCR. The sample was run on an Illumina HiSeq 4000. To build TCR beta libraries, CDR3 regions were amplified by Arm-PCR using iRepertoire HTBI primers. Starting from the raw public reads, TCRdb applied fastp trimming at Q25, assembled clones with MiXCR and retained in-frame beta chains. When rows share a CDR3 protein, they turn into one entry using the most common DNA and genes. The sample includes about 470,000 distinct CDR3 sequences, with about a fifth observed a single time. The leading ten clones occupy approximately 7.8% of the sample. The sample's time point label is to be understood as: persistent/refractory GD, antithyroid drugs over 5 years with positive TRAb. For both TCR sequencing and RNA sequencing, RNA was extracted from PBMCs using TRIzol.

This specimen consisted of peripheral blood mononuclear cells (PBMCs), obtained when the disease was refractory, from a patient treated with antithyroid drugs. These TCRs come from a female donor with Graves disease.

At least ten counts were recorded for this clonotype. The V gene is TRBV2, the J gene TRBJ2-6; D unresolved. Deletions cut 5 bases from V and 2 bases from J, with 7 bases between. Germline V CDR1 and CDR2: SNHLY, FYNNEI. The CDR3 has 14 amino acids. In DNA, the CDR3 is TGTGCCAGCAGTCCCTTAACTGGGGCCAACGTCCTGACTTTC. Translated: CASSPLTGANVLTF.

As concerns this clonotype: A clone one base away is much larger, so this may be a read error. The V and J genes are TRBV29-1 and TRBJ2-7; weak D call: TRBD2 (5 bases). Trimming pared 6 bases from V and 1 base from J, leaving 16 bases between. There are 14 residues in the CDR3. The germline V gene has CDR1 SQVTM and CDR2 ANQGSEA. Written as DNA, the CDR3 is TGCAGCGTGGGTAGGACTGGCGGATCCTACGAGCAGTACTTC. Translation: CSVGRTGGSYEQYF.

On this clonotype itself: A much larger clone lies one base from this, so it may be a read error. This chain joins TRBV11-1 and TRBJ2-1; 10 bases line up with TRBD2. Germline loops: CDR1 SGHAT, CDR2 FQDESV (reference sequence). V gave up 4 bases and J gave up 4 bases; unmatched junction bases: 4. This CDR3 contains 15 residues. The chain's CDR3 is CASSSSGSEYNEQFF. For the CDR3, the DNA is TGTGCCAGCAGCTCTAGCGGGAGTGAGTACAATGAGCAGTTCTTC.

The CDR3 loop is CASREKGWTGELFF. The CDR3 DNA sequence: TGTGCCAGCAGAGAGAAAGGATGGACCGGGGAGCTGTTTTTT. This sequence joins TRBV6-2 or TRBV6-3 and TRBJ2-2, with D hard to call. V was trimmed by 6 bases and J by 5 bases, leaving 13 bases between them. This CDR3 region has 14 residues. Germline V CDR1 and CDR2: MNHEY, SVGEGT.

The V and J genes are TRBV29-1 and TRBJ2-3, with 7 bases identical to TRBD2. Germline lookup yields CDR1 SQVTM and CDR2 ANQGSEA. V lost 3 bases and J lost 5; bases outside the gene matches: 8. The CDR3 spans 14 residues. As DNA, the CDR3 is TGCAGCGTTGAGGCTAGCGGTTTCCAAGATACGCAGTATTTT. Its protein is CSVEASGFQDTQYF.

This clonotype has at least ten counts. The chain carries TRBV28 and TRBJ1-2; D possibly corresponds to TRBD1 (5 bases). The germline CDR1 and CDR2 sequences are MDHEN and SYDVKM. There are 14 residues in the CDR3. V was cut by 2 bases and J by 4 bases, with 11 bases left in between. The DNA of the CDR3 is TGTGCCAGCAGTTTACAGGGATCCTCCTATGGCTACACCTTC. Protein product: CASSLQGSSYGYTF.

This clonotype was observed a handful of times. V usage is TRBV4-1 and J usage is TRBJ1-5; TRBD1 is a possible D gene (5 bases). The CDR3 consists of 15 residues. Trimming took 4 bases from V and 2 from J, leaving 12 bases between them. CDR1 is MGHRA and CDR2 is YSYEKL in the germline V gene. Here the CDR3 reads CASSLQGVGNQPQHF. CDR3 sequence (DNA): TGCGCCAGCAGCCTCCAGGGAGTTGGCAATCAGCCCCAGCATTTT.

The table lists this clonotype with many counts. The V and J genes are TRBV5-6 and TRBJ1-1; D perhaps matches TRBD1 (5 bases). Germline V gene sequence: CDR1 SGHDT, CDR2 YYEEEE. Trimming removed 0 bases at V and 4 bases at J, with 22 bases between. There are 18 residues in the CDR3. The CDR3 region has the DNA TGTGCCAGCAGCTTGGCCCGATTGCGCGGGGGGAGGTCCACTGAAGCTTTCTTT. It specifies CASSLARLRGGRSTEAFF.

As to this clonotype: Being one base from a much bigger clone, this may be a read error. The rearrangement joins TRBV6-2 or TRBV6-3 to TRBJ2-2, with 9 bases identical to TRBD2. Germline CDR1 and CDR2: MNHEY and SVGEGT. The CDR3 is 16 amino acids. V trimming: 7 bases; J trimming: 3 bases; junction bases outside the gene matches: 9. This CDR3 reads CASTSLGTSYTGELFF. The CDR3 region has the DNA TGTGCCAGCACTAGCCTAGGGACTAGCTACACCGGGGAGCTGTTTTTT.

CDR3 region: CSGCTGNEQYF. As DNA, the CDR3 is TGCAGCGGGTGCACAGGGAACGAGCAGTACTTC. The gene calls are TRBV29-1 and TRBJ2-7, with D possibly being TRBD1 (6 bases). The V gene's germline CDR1 is SQVTM and CDR2 ANQGSEA. The V gene lost 7 bases and the J gene lost 5 bases, with 12 bases spanning the gap. The CDR3 length is 11 residues.

This clonotype was observed at least ten times. This chain uses TRBV11-2 with TRBJ1-2; 10 positions match TRBD1. This CDR3 region has 14 residues. The germline V gene has CDR1 SGHAT and CDR2 FQNNGV. After removal of 2 bases from V and 7 bases from J, the junction contained 4 bases not matched to a gene. Here the CDR3 DNA reads TGTGCCAGCAGCTTACGACAGGGGGCGCGTGGCTACACCTTC. This translates into CASSLRQGARGYTF.

The chain is built from TRBV20-1 and TRBJ2-1; the D gene is possibly TRBD2 (5 bases). In germline, CDR1 is DFQATT, CDR2 SNEGSKA (reference sequence). V was shortened by 5 bases and J by 5 bases, with 10 bases between the two germline ends. The CDR3 has 12 amino acids. The CDR3, as DNA: TGCAGTGCTGACGACTACAACAATGAGCAGTTCTTC. Its translation: CSADDYNNEQFF.

A few counts support this clonotype. V gene TRBV9 combines with J gene TRBJ1-2; D is unclear. V was shortened by 0 bases and J by 3 bases, with 6 bases between the two germline ends. CDR3 length equals 13 residues. CDR1 and CDR2 (germline): SGDLS, YYNGEE. The CDR3 region is CASSVGADYGYTF. CDR3 coding DNA: TGTGCCAGCAGCGTAGGGGCTGACTATGGCTACACCTTC.

This clonotype has a count of ten or more. This rearrangement joins TRBV2 to TRBJ1-2; unclear D gene. Germline CDR1 is SNHLY and CDR2 is FYNNEI. The CDR3 is made up of 11 amino acids. The V gene lost 7 bases and the J gene lost 2 bases, with 5 bases spanning the gap. This chain's CDR3 is CASILNYGYTF. The CDR3 DNA sequence: TGTGCCAGCATTCTGAACTATGGCTACACCTTC.

This clonotype was recorded many times. This sequence joins TRBV2 and TRBJ2-7; possibly TRBD2 for D (5 bases). V lost 9 bases to trimming and J lost 6 bases, with 21 bases between them. The CDR3 is 14 residues long. Germline V gene sequence: CDR1 SNHLY, CDR2 FYNNEI. CDR3 DNA sequence: TGTGCCAGTGAACCCCAAAGCGCTAGCTCCGAGCAGTACTTC. This translates into CASEPQSASSEQYF.

This clonotype occurred many times. At one end, the junction sequence differs from germline, possibly due to a read error. J is TRBJ2-7 and V is TRBV9; 7 nucleotides agree with TRBD1. The CDR3 is 14 amino acids. Germline values: CDR1 SGDLS, CDR2 YYNGEE. The CDR3 DNA follows: TGTGCCAGCAGTGTAGGTCAGGGGGCCTACGAGCAGTACTTC. It encodes CASSVGQGAYEQYF.

This CDR3 is CAWSVLGAGNYGYTF. In nucleotides, the CDR3 is TGTGCCTGGAGTGTACTCGGGGCCGGCAACTATGGCTACACCTTC. This chain connects TRBV30 to TRBJ1-2; maybe TRBD1 (5 bases). Per germline, CDR1 GTSNPN and CDR2 SVGIG (reference sequence). The CDR3 totals 15 residues. Trimming cost V 0 bases and J 2 bases, with 13 bases left between them.

This clonotype came up a few times. The rearrangement links TRBV27 to TRBJ2-7; D call uncertain. Germline-derived CDR1 and CDR2 are MNHEY and SMNVEV (reference sequence). The CDR3 has 14 amino acids. V was clipped by 2 bases and J by 2 bases, with 10 bases between them. DNA for the CDR3: TGTGCCAGCAGTTTAGGAAGACTGGCCTACGAGCAGTACTTC. This sequence encodes CASSLGRLAYEQYF.

A few counts support this clonotype. The rearrangement joins TRBV11-2 to TRBJ2-5; 7 nucleotides agree with TRBD2. V was clipped by 11 bases and J by 7 bases; unmatched bases: 7. Germline assignment: CDR1 SGHAT and CDR2 FQNNGV. CDR3 length: 11 amino acids. The CDR3 nucleotides read TGTGCCTGGGCCCCGGGGGGGACCCAGTACTTC. It specifies CAWAPGGTQYF.

This clonotype was seen only a few times. V is TRBV7-2 and J is TRBJ2-3; D possibly corresponds to TRBD1 (5 bases). Trimming took off 5 bases at V and 4 bases at J, with 13 bases between the two ends. Germline V gives CDR1 SGHTA, CDR2 FQGNSA. This CDR3 region has 14 residues. CDR3 residues: CASSLRVGPDTQYF. CDR3 DNA: TGTGCCAGCAGCCTGCGCGTGGGGCCAGATACGCAGTATTTT. Looking up the rest from reference TRBV7-2 and TRBJ2-3 gives the full variable domain: GAGVSQSPSNKVTEKGKDVELRCDPISGHTALYWYRQSLGQGLEFLIYFQGNSAPDKSGLPSDRFSAERTGGSVSTLTIQRTQQEDSAVYLCASSLRVGPDTQYFGPGTRLTVL.

Many counts were recorded for this clonotype. The chain carries TRBV5-1 and TRBJ1-1; D gene ambiguous. Trimming removed 2 bases at V and 4 bases at J, with 12 bases between. From germline, CDR1 is SGHRS and CDR2 YFSETQ. CDR3 size: 14 residues. CDR3 nucleotide sequence: TGCGCCAGCAGCTTAGGAGCCCTAAGCACTGAAGCTTTCTTT. It codes for CASSLGALSTEAFF.

This clonotype was seen at least ten times. The chain carries TRBV4-3 and TRBJ1-4; no reliable D call. The germline V and J ends were trimmed by 1 base and 0 bases, with 15 bases remaining between them. Germline assignment: CDR1 LGHNA and CDR2 YSLEER. The CDR3 is 18 residues long. The CDR3 coding sequence is TGCGCCAGCAGCCAAGGAAGTGGCTCTTCAACAACTAATGAAAAACTGTTTTTT. This codes for CASSQGSGSSTTNEKLFF.

This clonotype was counted between two and nine times. The chain combines TRBV14 with TRBJ2-7; D perhaps matches TRBD2 (6 bases). Trimming cost V 1 base and J 2 bases, with 21 bases left between them. The CDR3 is made up of 18 amino acids. CDR1 and CDR2 from the germline V gene are SGHDN and FVKESK. This chain's CDR3 is CASSQAPKRGANPYEQYF. The CDR3 DNA sequence: TGTGCCAGCAGCCAAGCACCTAAACGCGGGGCTAATCCCTACGAGCAGTACTTC.

The chain has TRBV20-1 and TRBJ1-2; D uncertain. This CDR3 spans 15 amino acids. Trimming left V 2 bases short and J 2 bases short, with 15 bases between. Germline CDR1 is DFQATT and CDR2 is SNEGSKA (reference sequence). CDR3 sequence: CSARPPGLQNYGYTF. In DNA, the CDR3 is TGCAGTGCTAGACCTCCCGGGCTTCAGAACTATGGCTACACCTTC.

This clonotype showed up many times. This chain's CDR3 is CASRDPLAGEQETQYF. The CDR3 nucleotides read TGTGCCAGCAGGGACCCCTTAGCGGGAGAACAAGAGACCCAGTACTTC. The chain links TRBV6-1 to TRBJ2-5; 9 bases are a match to TRBD2. CDR1 is MNHNS and CDR2 is SASEGT in the germline V gene. The J segment lost 2 bases and the V segment lost 6 bases, leaving 10 bases of the junction unmatched. CDR3 length: 16 amino acids.